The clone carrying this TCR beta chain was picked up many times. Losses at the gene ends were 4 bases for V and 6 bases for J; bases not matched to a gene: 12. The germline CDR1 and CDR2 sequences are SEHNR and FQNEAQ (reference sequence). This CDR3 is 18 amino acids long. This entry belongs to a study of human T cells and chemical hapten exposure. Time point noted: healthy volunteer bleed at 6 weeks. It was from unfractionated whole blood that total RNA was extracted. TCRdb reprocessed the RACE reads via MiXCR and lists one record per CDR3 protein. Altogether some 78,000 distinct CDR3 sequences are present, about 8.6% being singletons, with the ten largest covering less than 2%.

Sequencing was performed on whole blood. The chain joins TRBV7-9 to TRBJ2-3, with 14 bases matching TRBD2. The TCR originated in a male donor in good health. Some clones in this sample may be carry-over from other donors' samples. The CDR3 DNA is TGTGCCAGCAGCTCCCCCGCGACTAGCGGGAGGGCCTCGGATACGCAGTATTTT. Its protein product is CASSSPATSGRASDTQYF.